The 14 T cell receptor beta chains below were found in one sample sequenced in a study of CD8 T cells in ankylosing spondylitis. Study-level results: What appeared characteristic of ankylosing spondylitis blood was a TCR beta motif of under 10 highly homologous variants.

Their antigen targets remain unknown. TCRdb ran MiXCR on the 5' RACE reads and lists one entry per CDR3 protein. The repertoire holds 500,000 to 650,000 distinct CDR3 sequences, about 5.7% seen once, with 3% to 4.5% in the top ten. The sequencing sample was made of blood, either unsorted or a sorted T cell fraction (not recorded which). The receptors come from a male donor with ankylosing spondylitis.

The J gene is TRBJ2-7, the V gene TRBV7-8, with D uncertain. The CDR3 sequence is 14 residues long. V was clipped by 0 bases and J by 7 bases, with 13 bases between them. Germline CDR1 is SGHVS and CDR2 is FQNEAQ. For the CDR3, the DNA is TGTGCCAGCAGCTTAGCAATAGTGCGTGAAGAGCAGTACTTC. This sequence encodes CASSLAIVREEQYF.

This clonotype has ten or more counts. The V call is TRBV27, the J call TRBJ1-5; tentative D call: TRBD1 (5 bases). This CDR3 is built from 12 residues. V shed 5 bases and J shed 11 bases, with 13 bases lying between them. The germline V gene has CDR1 MNHEY and CDR2 SMNVEV (reference sequence). CDR3 in amino acids: CASSSPGGSQHF. The CDR3 coding sequence is TGTGCCAGCAGTAGTCCCGGGGGGTCCCAGCATTTT.

This clonotype has a count of ten or more. The V gene is TRBV20-1, the J gene TRBJ2-5; a possible D gene is TRBD2 (6 bases). V shed 5 bases and J shed 5 bases, with 12 bases lying between them. The CDR3 extends over 12 amino acids. In germline, CDR1 is DFQATT, CDR2 SNEGSKA (reference sequence). CDR3 sequence: CSAGTLRETQYF. The CDR3 DNA reads TGCAGTGCTGGGACTCTAAGGGAGACCCAGTACTTC.

This clonotype was seen at least ten times. CDR3 DNA sequence: TGTGCCATCAGTGAGCGACAGAGTCAGCCCCAGCATTTT. As protein: CAISERQSQPQHF. The chain carries TRBV10-3 and TRBJ1-5, with D possibly matching TRBD1 (5 bases). The CDR3 consists of 13 residues. Germline V gives CDR1 ENHRY, CDR2 SYGVKD. Trimming left V 2 bases short and J 6 bases short, with 8 bases between.

The table lists this clonotype with a few counts. The chain couples TRBV4-3 to TRBJ1-2, with a possible D match to TRBD1 (5 bases). Germline V gene data show CDR1 as LGHNA and CDR2 as YSLEER. The CDR3 runs 16 residues. V shed 2 bases and J shed 1 base, with 14 bases lying between them. The CDR3 loop is CASSQSPRRVNYGYTF. CDR3 sequence (DNA): TGCGCCAGCAGCCAAAGTCCCCGCAGGGTTAACTATGGCTACACCTTC.

The sample holds a few counts of this clonotype. V gene TRBV11-1 combines with J gene TRBJ2-7; TRBD2 matches 7 bases. Germline V lookup: CDR1 SGHAT, CDR2 FQDESV (reference sequence). The CDR3 length is 15 residues. J was trimmed by 0 bases and V by 8 bases; bases with no gene match: 10. This chain's CDR3 is CASADASGNSYEQYF. The CDR3 nucleotides read TGTGCCAGCGCAGACGCTAGCGGCAACTCCTACGAGCAGTACTTC.

The chain recombines TRBV6-2 or TRBV6-3 with TRBJ2-1; D could derive from TRBD1 or TRBD2 (7 bases each). The CDR3 is 15 amino acids. Trimming left V 5 bases short and J 1 base short, with 12 bases between. Germline values: CDR1 MNHEY, CDR2 SVGEGT. This chain's CDR3 is CASSPQGGSYNEQFF. CDR3 in DNA: TGTGCCAGCAGTCCCCAGGGGGGGTCCTACAATGAGCAGTTCTTC.

This clonotype was observed many times. The chain joins TRBV6-5 to TRBJ2-7, with D possibly being TRBD2 (5 bases). CDR3 length: 12 amino acids. Per germline, CDR1 MNHEY and CDR2 SVGAGI. V lost 8 bases and J lost 4, with 12 bases in between. CDR3 sequence (DNA): TGTGCCAGCGGTAGCGACCCTTACGAGCAGTACTTC. Translating gives CASGSDPYEQYF.

This clonotype was seen repeatedly, ten times or more. V and J are TRBV27 and TRBJ1-2, with D hard to call. Trimming left V 6 bases short and J 7 bases short, with 18 bases between. This CDR3 comprises 14 residues. CDR1 and CDR2 from the germline V gene are MNHEY and SMNVEV (reference sequence). The CDR3 DNA sequence: TGTGCCAGCAGCTTCTTGGGCTTTTTAAGTGGCTACACCTTC. Protein product: CASSFLGFLSGYTF.

This clonotype was observed many times. The chain recombines TRBV6-2 or TRBV6-3 with TRBJ1-1; no clear D gene. CDR3 length equals 17 residues. Trimming removed 2 bases at V and 0 bases at J, with 16 bases between. CDR1 and CDR2 (germline): MNHEY, SVGEGT. The CDR3 bases are TGTGCCAGCAGTTACACCTTCCGAGGAAGAGTGAACACTGAAGCTTTCTTT. This gives the protein CASSYTFRGRVNTEAFF.

This clonotype occurred many times. The rearrangement uses TRBV20-1 and TRBJ1-1, with D hard to call. CDR3 length: 13 amino acids. The germline V gene has CDR1 DFQATT and CDR2 SNEGSKA (reference sequence). Trimming pared 4 bases from V and 3 bases from J, leaving 12 bases between. The chain's CDR3 is CSANRGKDTEAFF. The CDR3 bases are TGCAGTGCTAATCGGGGAAAGGACACTGAAGCTTTCTTT.

This clonotype was observed at least ten times. The chain uses TRBV20-1 and TRBJ2-7; D is ambiguous. The germline V gene encodes CDR1 DFQATT and CDR2 SNEGSKA (reference sequence). The CDR3 is 12 amino acids. Trimming pared 4 bases from V and 3 bases from J, leaving 10 bases between. CDR3 DNA: TGCAGTGCTATAGACCCGAACTACGAGCAGTACTTC. Its translation is CSAIDPNYEQYF.

This clonotype has more than one count but fewer than ten. J is TRBJ2-1 and V is TRBV28; D unresolved. CDR1 and CDR2 from the germline V gene are MDHEN and SYDVKM. This CDR3 is built from 14 residues. Trimming pared 2 bases from V and 5 bases from J, leaving 10 bases between. The CDR3 here is CASSLAIRDNEQFF. DNA for the CDR3: TGTGCCAGCAGTTTAGCCATCCGGGACAATGAGCAGTTCTTC.

CDR3 sequence (DNA): TGTGCCAGCAGCACCGCATCAGACGGGACCGGGGAGCTGTTTTTT. It specifies CASSTASDGTGELFF. V is TRBV7-6 and J is TRBJ2-2; D ambiguous. Germline V gene lookup returns CDR1 SGHVS and CDR2 FNYEAQ. V dropped 5 bases and J dropped 5 bases, with 15 bases sitting between them. The CDR3 is 15 residues long. Full variable domain (missing parts from reference TRBV7-6 and TRBJ2-2): GAGVSQSPRYKVTKRGQDVALRCDPISGHVSLYWYRQALGQGPEFLTYFNYEAQQDKSGLPNDRFSAERPEGSISTLTIQRTEQRDSAMYRCASSTASDGTGELFFGEGSRLTVL.